This is a list of T cell receptor beta chains from one sample in a study of cytomegalovirus exposure and HLA in healthy donors. The table came from immunoSEQ multiplex PCR; TCRdb's copy has only in-frame clones and leaves some out. The table includes about 150,000 clones, about 83% detected once. Sequencing input: PBMCs. These receptors were taken from a girl aged 10 to 17 in good health and CMV-seropositive. CDR3s include the opening cysteine and the closing phenylalanine or tryptophan. Fields, in order: J gene, D gene, V gene, clone size, CDR3 protein, CDR3 DNA. The D gene is left open where the match is weak. The size entry is marked missing in some rows and otherwise reads once, few, many or a size class.

j_gene: TRBJ2-1
d_gene: -
v_gene: TRBV9
abundance: -
CDR3aa: CASSALDRIYNEQFF
CDR3nt: TGTGCCAGCAGCGCTCTAGACAGGATCTACAATGAGCAGTTCTTC

j_gene: TRBJ1-3
d_gene: -
v_gene: TRBV19
abundance: -
CDR3aa: CASNSLGAGNTIYF
CDR3nt: TGTGCCAGTAACTCCCTGGGCGCTGGAAACACCATATATTTT

j_gene: TRBJ1-5
d_gene: -
v_gene: TRBV19
abundance: -
CDR3aa: CASSATGHSNQPQHF
CDR3nt: TGTGCCAGTAGTGCTACAGGCCATAGCAATCAGCCCCAGCATTTT

j_gene: TRBJ2-1
d_gene: TRBD2
v_gene: TRBV9
abundance: -
CDR3aa: CASSPPGRAGGVGEQFF
CDR3nt: TGTGCCAGCAGCCCCCCCGGGCGAGCGGGGGGCGTTGGTGAGCAGTTCTTC

j_gene: TRBJ1-6
d_gene: TRBD1
v_gene: TRBV30
abundance: -
CDR3aa: CAWSVDRVNSPLHF
CDR3nt: TGTGCCTGGAGTGTTGACAGGGTAAATTCACCCCTCCACTTT

j_gene: TRBJ1-2
d_gene: -
v_gene: TRBV11-1
abundance: -
CDR3aa: CASASGATANYGYTF
CDR3nt: TGTGCCAGCGCATCTGGTGCTACAGCTAACTATGGCTACACCTTC

j_gene: TRBJ1-2
d_gene: TRBD1
v_gene: TRBV5-6
abundance: -
CDR3aa: CASSSGQGVNYGYTF
CDR3nt: TGTGCCAGCAGCTCCGGACAGGGGGTTAACTATGGCTACACCTTC

j_gene: TRBJ2-7
d_gene: -
v_gene: TRBV4-2
abundance: -
CDR3aa: CASRGGAYEQYF
CDR3nt: TGTGCCAGCAGGGGGGGGGCTTACGAGCAGTACTTC

j_gene: TRBJ1-1
d_gene: -
v_gene: TRBV4-1
abundance: -
CDR3aa: CASSQVALNTEAFF
CDR3nt: TGCGCCAGCAGCCAAGTGGCTTTGAACACTGAAGCTTTCTTT

j_gene: TRBJ1-1
d_gene: TRBD1
v_gene: TRBV7-6
abundance: -
CDR3aa: CASSSQGAAYSTEAFF
CDR3nt: TGTGCCAGCAGCTCACAGGGGGCGGCCTATAGCACTGAAGCTTTCTTT

j_gene: TRBJ2-7
d_gene: -
v_gene: TRBV5-1
abundance: -
CDR3aa: CASSTTGYEQYF
CDR3nt: TGCGCCAGCAGCACGACCGGGTACGAGCAGTACTTC

j_gene: TRBJ1-1
d_gene: TRBD1
v_gene: TRBV7-3
abundance: -
CDR3aa: CASSGGQDMNTEAFF
CDR3nt: TGTGCCAGCAGCGGGGGACAGGATATGAACACTGAAGCTTTCTTT

j_gene: TRBJ1-2
d_gene: TRBD1
v_gene: TRBV5-6
abundance: few
CDR3aa: CASSSLTGDDGNYGYTF
CDR3nt: TGTGCCAGCAGCTCACTGACAGGGGATGATGGTAACTATGGCTACACCTTC

j_gene: TRBJ2-7
d_gene: -
v_gene: TRBV5-5
abundance: -
CDR3aa: CASSFNPPQREQYF
CDR3nt: TGTGCCAGCAGCTTTAACCCCCCCCAGAGGGAGCAGTACTTC

j_gene: TRBJ1-5
d_gene: -
v_gene: TRBV27
abundance: once
CDR3aa: CASSLSSGFNQPQHF
CDR3nt: TGTGCCAGCAGTTTATCGTCAGGTTTCAATCAGCCCCAGCATTTT

j_gene: TRBJ1-5
d_gene: -
v_gene: TRBV5-5
abundance: -
CDR3aa: CASSANGAPGASQHF
CDR3nt: TGTGCCAGCAGCGCGAATGGGGCCCCAGGGGCGTCCCAGCATTTT

j_gene: TRBJ1-2
d_gene: -
v_gene: TRBV28
abundance: -
CDR3aa: CASGRDSDTF
CDR3nt: TGTGCCAGCGGGAGGGATAGCGACACCTTC

j_gene: TRBJ2-5
d_gene: -
v_gene: TRBV2
abundance: -
CDR3aa: CASSGPYAPIKKTQYF
CDR3nt: TGTGCCAGCAGTGGGCCATACGCACCCATTAAAAAGACCCAGTACTTC